This T cell receptor (beta chain) was profiled in a study of CD8 T cells in ankylosing spondylitis. General study findings and limits: Disease-linked clones had a CD8+ phenotype and relatively low frequency in peripheral blood. Some of these motif variants have turned up before, in reports on reactive arthritis synovial fluid and blood. Ankylosing spondylitis blood appeared to carry a characteristic TCR beta motif of roughly eight highly homologous variants. Significant enrichment of disease-linked clones was reported in matched ankylosing spondylitis synovial fluid.

V lost 2 bases and J lost 3, with 10 bases in between. The germline V gene has CDR1 KGHSH and CDR2 LQKENI. The CDR3 covers 14 residues. Comment on this clonotype: The target antigen is unknown.

The TCR beta libraries were generated through quantitative 5'-RACE incorporating molecular barcodes. TCRdb processed the 5' RACE reads anew with MiXCR; each CDR3 protein has one entry. The profile shows about 800,000 distinct CDR3 sequences, about an eighth of them singletons. The sequence was obtained from a male donor with ankylosing spondylitis. The source material was blood, either unsorted or a sorted T cell fraction (not recorded which). The rearrangement uses TRBV18 and TRBJ2-5; the D is unclear. CDR3 nucleotide sequence: TGTGCCAGCTCACCATCTCAGGAAAAAGAGACCCAGTACTTC. Its translation is CASSPSQEKETQYF.